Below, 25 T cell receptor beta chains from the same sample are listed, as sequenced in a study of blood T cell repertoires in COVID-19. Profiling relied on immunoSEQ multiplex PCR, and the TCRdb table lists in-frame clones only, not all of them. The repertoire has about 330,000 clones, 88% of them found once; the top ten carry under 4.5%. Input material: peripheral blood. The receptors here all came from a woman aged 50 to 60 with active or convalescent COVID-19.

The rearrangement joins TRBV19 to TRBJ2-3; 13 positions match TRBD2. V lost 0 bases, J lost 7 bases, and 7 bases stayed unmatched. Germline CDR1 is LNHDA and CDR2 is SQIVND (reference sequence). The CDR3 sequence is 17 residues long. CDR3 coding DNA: TGTGCCAGTAGTATAGAACTAGCGGGGGGGTATTCACATACGCAGTATTTT. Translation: CASSIELAGGYSHTQYF.

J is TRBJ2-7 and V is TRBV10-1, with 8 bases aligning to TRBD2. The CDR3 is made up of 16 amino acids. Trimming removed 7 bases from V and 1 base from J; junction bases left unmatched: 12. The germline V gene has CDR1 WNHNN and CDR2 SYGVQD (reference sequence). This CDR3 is CASTPAGAFISYEQYF. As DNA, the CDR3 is TGCGCCAGCACTCCAGCGGGAGCCTTTATTTCCTACGAGCAGTACTTC.

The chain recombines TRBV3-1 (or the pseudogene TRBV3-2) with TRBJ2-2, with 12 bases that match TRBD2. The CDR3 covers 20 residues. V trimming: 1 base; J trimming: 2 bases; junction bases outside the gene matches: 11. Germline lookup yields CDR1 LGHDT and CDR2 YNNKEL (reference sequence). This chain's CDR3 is CASSQVYLAGGNFNTGELFF. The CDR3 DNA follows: TGTGCCAGCAGCCAAGTGTACCTAGCGGGAGGGAATTTTAACACCGGGGAGCTGTTTTTT.

CDR3 amino acids: CASSAVPRGHPLPLYEQYF. The CDR3 region has the DNA TGTGCCAGCAGCGCTGTACCCCGCGGGCACCCTCTCCCTCTCTACGAGCAGTACTTC. The genes are TRBV7-2 and TRBJ2-7; D is perhaps TRBD2 (5 bases). Per germline, CDR1 SGHTA and CDR2 FQGNSA. Trimming removed 5 bases at V and 3 bases at J, with 29 bases between. The CDR3 spans 19 residues.

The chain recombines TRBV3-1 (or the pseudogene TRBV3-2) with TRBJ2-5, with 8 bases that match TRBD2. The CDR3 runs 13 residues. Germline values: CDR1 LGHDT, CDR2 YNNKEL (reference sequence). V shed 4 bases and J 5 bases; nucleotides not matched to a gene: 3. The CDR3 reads CASSPGTRETQYF. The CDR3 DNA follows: TGTGCCAGCAGCCCCGGGACTAGGGAGACCCAGTACTTC.

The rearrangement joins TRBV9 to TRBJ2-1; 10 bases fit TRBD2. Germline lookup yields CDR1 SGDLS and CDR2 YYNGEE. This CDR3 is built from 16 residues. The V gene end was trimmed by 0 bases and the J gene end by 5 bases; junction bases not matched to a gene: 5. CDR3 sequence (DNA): TGTGCCAGCAGCGTAGGAGCGGGGGGGACCGACAATGAGCAGTTCTTC. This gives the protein CASSVGAGGTDNEQFF.

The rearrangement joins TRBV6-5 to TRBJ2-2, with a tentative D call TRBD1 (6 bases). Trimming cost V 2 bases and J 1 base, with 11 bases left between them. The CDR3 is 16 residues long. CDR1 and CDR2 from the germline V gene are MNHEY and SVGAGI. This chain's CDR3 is CASSYQLQGNTGELFF. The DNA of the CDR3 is TGTGCCAGCAGTTACCAGTTACAGGGGAACACCGGGGAGCTGTTTTTT.

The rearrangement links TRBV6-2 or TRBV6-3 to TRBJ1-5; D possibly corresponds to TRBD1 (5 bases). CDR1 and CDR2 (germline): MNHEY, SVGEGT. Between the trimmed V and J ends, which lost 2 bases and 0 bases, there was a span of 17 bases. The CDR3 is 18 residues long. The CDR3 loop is CASSYEGPGGYSNQPQHF. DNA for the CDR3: TGTGCCAGCAGTTACGAGGGGCCCGGGGGTTATAGCAATCAGCCCCAGCATTTT.

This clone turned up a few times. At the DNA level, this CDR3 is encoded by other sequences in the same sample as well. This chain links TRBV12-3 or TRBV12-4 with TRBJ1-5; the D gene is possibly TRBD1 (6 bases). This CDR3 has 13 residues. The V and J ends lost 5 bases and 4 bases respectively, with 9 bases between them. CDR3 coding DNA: TGTGCCAGCAGTCTGACAGGTAATCAGCCCCAGCATTTT. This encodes CASSLTGNQPQHF.

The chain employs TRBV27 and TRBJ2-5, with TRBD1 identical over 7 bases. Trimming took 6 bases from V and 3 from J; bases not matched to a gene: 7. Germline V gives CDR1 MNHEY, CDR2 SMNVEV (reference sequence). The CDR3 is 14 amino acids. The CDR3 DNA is TGTGCCAGCAGGGCTGCCGGGACAGAAGAGACCCAGTACTTC. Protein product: CASRAAGTEETQYF.

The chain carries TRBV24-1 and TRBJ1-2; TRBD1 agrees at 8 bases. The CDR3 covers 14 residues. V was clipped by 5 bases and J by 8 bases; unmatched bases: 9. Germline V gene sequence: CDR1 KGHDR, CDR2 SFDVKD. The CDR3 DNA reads TGTGCCACCAGTGTTGGGACAGGATATGCGGGCTACACCTTC. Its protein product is CATSVGTGYAGYTF.

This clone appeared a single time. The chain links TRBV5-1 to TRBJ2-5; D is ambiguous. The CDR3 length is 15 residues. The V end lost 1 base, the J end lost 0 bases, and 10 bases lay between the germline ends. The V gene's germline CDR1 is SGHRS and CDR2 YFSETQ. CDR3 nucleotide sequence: TGCGCCAGCAGCTTGTTTCTGCTAGACCAAGAGACCCAGTACTTC. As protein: CASSLFLLDQETQYF. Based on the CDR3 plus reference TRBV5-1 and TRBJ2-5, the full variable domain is KAGVTQTPRYLIKTRGQQVTLSCSPISGHRSVSWYQQTPGQGLQFLFEYFSETQRNKGNFPGRFSGRQFSNSRSEMNVSTLELGDSALYLCASSLFLLDQETQYFGPGTRLLVL.

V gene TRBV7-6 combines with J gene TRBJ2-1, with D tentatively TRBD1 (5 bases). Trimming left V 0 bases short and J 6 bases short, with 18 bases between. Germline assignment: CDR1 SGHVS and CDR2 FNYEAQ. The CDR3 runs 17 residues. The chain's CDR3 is CASSLAPRGARTNEQFF. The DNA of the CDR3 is TGTGCCAGCAGCTTAGCGCCTCGTGGGGCCCGGACCAATGAGCAGTTCTTC. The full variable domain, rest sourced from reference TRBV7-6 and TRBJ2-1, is GAGVSQSPRYKVTKRGQDVALRCDPISGHVSLYWYRQALGQGPEFLTYFNYEAQQDKSGLPNDRFSAERPEGSISTLTIQRTEQRDSAMYRCASSLAPRGARTNEQFFGPGTRLTVL.

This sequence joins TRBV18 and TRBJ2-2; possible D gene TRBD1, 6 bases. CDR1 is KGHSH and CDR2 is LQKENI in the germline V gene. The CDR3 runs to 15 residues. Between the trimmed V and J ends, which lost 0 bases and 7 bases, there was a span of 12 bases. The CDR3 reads CASSPPVRGGGELFF. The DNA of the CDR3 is TGTGCCAGCTCACCACCGGTCAGGGGTGGCGGGGAGCTGTTTTTT.

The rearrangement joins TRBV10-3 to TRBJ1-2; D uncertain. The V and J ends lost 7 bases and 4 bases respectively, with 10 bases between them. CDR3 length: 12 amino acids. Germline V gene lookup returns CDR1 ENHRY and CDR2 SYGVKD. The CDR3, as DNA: TGTGCCATCACAGGCAGTGGCTATGGCTACACCTTC. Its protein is CAITGSGYGYTF.

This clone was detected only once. Here the CDR3 reads CASSRTGGPSNQPQHF. The CDR3 bases are TGTGCCAGTAGTCGGACAGGGGGCCCTAGCAATCAGCCCCAGCATTTT. The rearrangement joins TRBV19 to TRBJ1-5; 11 bases align to TRBD1. In germline, CDR1 is LNHDA, CDR2 SQIVND (reference sequence). V gave up 5 bases and J gave up 0 bases; unmatched junction bases: 3. The CDR3 covers 16 residues.

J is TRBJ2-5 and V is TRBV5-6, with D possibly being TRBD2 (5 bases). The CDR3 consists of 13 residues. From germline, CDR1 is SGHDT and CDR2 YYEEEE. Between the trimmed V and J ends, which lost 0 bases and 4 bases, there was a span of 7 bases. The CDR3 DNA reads TGTGCCAGCAGCTTGGGGAGGTCAGAGACCCAGTACTTC. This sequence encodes CASSLGRSETQYF.

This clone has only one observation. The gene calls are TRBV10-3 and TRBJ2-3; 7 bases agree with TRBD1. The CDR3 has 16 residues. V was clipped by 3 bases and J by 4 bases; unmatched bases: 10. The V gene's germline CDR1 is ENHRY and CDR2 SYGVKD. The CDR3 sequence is CAISDSTGAAPDTQYF. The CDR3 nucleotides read TGTGCCATCAGTGACTCCACAGGGGCTGCACCAGATACGCAGTATTTT.

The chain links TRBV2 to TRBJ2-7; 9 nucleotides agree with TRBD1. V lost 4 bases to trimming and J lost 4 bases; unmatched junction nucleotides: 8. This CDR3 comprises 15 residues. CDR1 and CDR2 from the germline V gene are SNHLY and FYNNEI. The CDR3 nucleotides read TGTGCCAGCAGTGGCCCGGACAGGGGCATGTACGAGCAGTACTTC. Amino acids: CASSGPDRGMYEQYF.

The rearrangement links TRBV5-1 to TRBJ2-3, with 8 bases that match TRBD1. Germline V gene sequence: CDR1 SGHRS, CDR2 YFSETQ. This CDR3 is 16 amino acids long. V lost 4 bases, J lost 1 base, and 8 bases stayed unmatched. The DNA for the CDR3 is TGCGCCAGCAGCAAACGCTCGACAGGGGGCACAGATACGCAGTATTTT. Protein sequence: CASSKRSTGGTDTQYF.

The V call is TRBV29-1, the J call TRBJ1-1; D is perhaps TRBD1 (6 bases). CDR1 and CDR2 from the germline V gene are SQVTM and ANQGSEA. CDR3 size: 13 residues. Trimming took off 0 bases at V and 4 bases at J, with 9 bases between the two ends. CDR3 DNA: TGCAGCGTTGAAGACCAGGGGCGCACTGAAGCTTTCTTT. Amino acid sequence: CSVEDQGRTEAFF.

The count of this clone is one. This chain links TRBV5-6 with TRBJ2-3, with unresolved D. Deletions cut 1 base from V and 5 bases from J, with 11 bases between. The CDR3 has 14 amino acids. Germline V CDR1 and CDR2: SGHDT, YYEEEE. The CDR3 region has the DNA TGTGCCAGCAGCTTGAGAGGTTCGGGAGATACGCAGTATTTT. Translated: CASSLRGSGDTQYF. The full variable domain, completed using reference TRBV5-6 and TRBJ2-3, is DAGVTQSPTHLIKTRGQQVTLRCSPKSGHDTVSWYQQALGQGPQFIFQYYEEEERQRGNFPDRFSGHQFPNYSSELNVNALLLGDSALYLCASSLRGSGDTQYFGPGTRLTVL.

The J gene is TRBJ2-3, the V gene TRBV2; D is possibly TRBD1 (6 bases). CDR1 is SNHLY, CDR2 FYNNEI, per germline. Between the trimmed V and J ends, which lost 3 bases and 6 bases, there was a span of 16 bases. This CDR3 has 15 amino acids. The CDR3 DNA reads TGTGCCAGCAGTGAGTACTCCTTCACAGGGGATACGCAGTATTTT. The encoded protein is CASSEYSFTGDTQYF.

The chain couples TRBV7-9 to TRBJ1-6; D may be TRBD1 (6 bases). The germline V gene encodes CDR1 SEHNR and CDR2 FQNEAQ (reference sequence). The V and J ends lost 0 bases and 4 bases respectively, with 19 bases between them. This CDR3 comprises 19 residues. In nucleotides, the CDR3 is TGTGCCAGCAGCTTAGCGGCTCAGGGGCCACTCGCTTATAATTCACCCCTCCACTTT. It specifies CASSLAAQGPLAYNSPLHF.

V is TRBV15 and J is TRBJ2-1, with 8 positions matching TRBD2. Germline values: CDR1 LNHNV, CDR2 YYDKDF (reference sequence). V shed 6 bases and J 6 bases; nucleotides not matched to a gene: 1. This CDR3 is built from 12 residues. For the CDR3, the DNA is TGTGCCACCAGTGGGACTAGCAATGAGCAGTTCTTC. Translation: CATSGTSNEQFF.